One sample yielded the 24 T cell receptor beta chains listed below, sequenced in a study of CDR3 diversity in severe acne. TCRdb re-called the PCR reads with MiXCR, one entry per CDR3 protein. The sample consists of about 97,000 distinct CDR3 sequences, roughly 51% of them appearing once. The sample was blood. The receptors were gathered from a male donor with acne.

In this sample, this clonotype turned up many times. The rearrangement uses TRBV5-8 and TRBJ1-1; D remains unclear. Trimming removed 0 bases at V and 4 bases at J, with 13 bases between. The CDR3 runs to 15 residues. CDR1 SGHTS and CDR2 YDEGEE come from the germline V gene. The CDR3 region has the DNA TGTGCCAGCAGCTTGGATCCGGGGAAGGGCACTGAAGCTTTCTTT. Translated: CASSLDPGKGTEAFF.

The CDR3 spells CASRSERGRRGLGGELFF. The CDR3 region has the DNA TGTGCCAGCAGGAGCGAAAGAGGGCGCAGGGGGCTTGGCGGGGAGCTGTTTTTT. The V gene is TRBV12-3 or TRBV12-4, the J gene TRBJ2-2; TRBD1 matches at 8 bases. Trimming took 6 bases from V and 7 from J; bases not matched to a gene: 19. The CDR3 extends over 18 amino acids.

This clonotype was counted a single time. The CDR3 loop is CAISERTSGRASLTHEQYF. The DNA of the CDR3 is TGTGCCATCAGTGAAAGGACTAGCGGGAGGGCCTCACTGACTCACGAGCAGTACTTC. The chain joins TRBV10-3 to TRBJ2-7, with 15 bases identical to TRBD2. Per the germline V gene, CDR1 is ENHRY and CDR2 is SYGVKD. Germline trimming cut 3 bases from V and 5 bases from J; bases unmatched to any gene: 14. The CDR3 sequence is 19 residues long.

In its sample, this clonotype was seen a few times. The chain joins TRBV12-3 or TRBV12-4 to TRBJ2-1; TRBD2 agrees at 15 bases. The ends lost 6 bases at V and 7 bases at J; junction bases unmatched: 10. CDR3 size: 17 residues. The CDR3: CASSRGTSGRILNEQFF. The CDR3 DNA reads TGTGCCAGCAGCCGTGGGACTAGCGGGAGGATTTTGAATGAGCAGTTCTTC.

As for this clonotype: A much larger clone lies one base from this, so it may be a read error. The rearrangement joins TRBV29-1 to TRBJ2-5; 7 bases match TRBD2. V dropped 1 base and J dropped 1; count of bases not matched to a gene: 9. Germline CDR1 reads SQVTM; CDR2 reads ANQGSEA. The CDR3 totals 16 residues. The CDR3 region is CSVEVASGTIQETQYF. The CDR3 DNA reads as TGCAGCGTTGAAGTAGCTAGCGGCACTATCCAAGAGACCCAGTACTTC.

This clonotype appeared many times. J is TRBJ2-3 and V is TRBV7-9; 8 nucleotides line up with TRBD2. Germline CDR1 SEHNR, CDR2 FQNEAQ (reference sequence). Germline trimming cut 4 bases from V and 6 bases from J; bases unmatched to any gene: 12. The CDR3 spans 16 residues. CDR3 nucleotide sequence: TGTGCCAGCAGCTCCTTCGACCAGGCGGGGGGCGATACGCAGTATTTT. Protein: CASSSFDQAGGDTQYF.

The chain joins TRBV15 to TRBJ2-2; D gene unclear. The V end lost 3 bases, the J end lost 4 bases, and 12 bases lay between the germline ends. Germline lookup yields CDR1 LNHNV and CDR2 YYDKDF (reference sequence). The length of the CDR3 is 15 residues. In DNA form, the CDR3 reads TGTGCCACCAGCAGCGAAGGCCTCAGCACCGGGGAGCTGTTTTTT. It yields the protein CATSSEGLSTGELFF.

Ten or more counts support this clonotype. The genes are TRBV5-6 and TRBJ2-5; 7 bases fit TRBD2. Germline V gives CDR1 SGHDT, CDR2 YYEEEE. The CDR3 spans 14 residues. Trimming took 1 base from V and 5 from J; bases not matched to a gene: 5. CDR3 in DNA: TGTGCCAGCAGCTTGTCTAGCGGTGGGGAGACCCAGTACTTC. It translates to CASSLSSGGETQYF. Combining the CDR3 with reference TRBV5-6 and TRBJ2-5 gives the whole variable domain DAGVTQSPTHLIKTRGQQVTLRCSPKSGHDTVSWYQQALGQGPQFIFQYYEEEERQRGNFPDRFSGHQFPNYSSELNVNALLLGDSALYLCASSLSSGGETQYFGPGTRLLVL.

The chain carries TRBV5-5 and TRBJ1-1; D is unclear. Germline-derived CDR1 and CDR2 are SGHKS and YYEKEE (reference sequence). Deletions cut 1 base from V and 1 base from J, with 5 bases between. The CDR3 covers 13 residues. The CDR3 DNA is TGTGCCAGCAGCTTGTTCGGGAACACTGAAGCTTTCTTT. Residues: CASSLFGNTEAFF.

This clonotype was observed at least ten times. V usage is TRBV20-1 and J usage is TRBJ1-3, with a tentative D call TRBD1 (5 bases). The CDR3 is made up of 15 amino acids. CDR1 is DFQATT, CDR2 SNEGSKA, per germline (reference sequence). Between the trimmed V and J ends, which lost 0 bases and 4 bases, there was a span of 13 bases. The CDR3 sequence: CSARDDSGRGNTIYF. CDR3 sequence (DNA): TGCAGTGCTAGAGATGACTCAGGGAGGGGAAACACCATATATTTT.

This clonotype was recorded many times. The V and J genes are TRBV20-1 and TRBJ2-1; 10 nucleotides line up with TRBD2. V shed 6 bases, J shed 6 bases, and the junction held 5 bases outside the gene matches. Looked up from germline, CDR1 is DFQATT and CDR2 is SNEGSKA (reference sequence). The CDR3 covers 13 residues. CDR3 sequence (DNA): TGCAGTGCATCCAGCGGGAGGGCCAATGAGCAGTTCTTC. It codes for CSASSGRANEQFF.

This clonotype was observed many times. The V gene is TRBV5-1, the J gene TRBJ1-1; D gene unclear. The CDR3 runs 12 residues. V lost 4 bases and J lost 2, with 6 bases in between. Germline V CDR1 and CDR2: SGHRS, YFSETQ. The CDR3 region has the DNA TGCGCCAGCAGCCCGGACAACACTGAAGCTTTCTTT. Translation gives CASSPDNTEAFF. Combining the CDR3 with reference TRBV5-1 and TRBJ1-1 gives the whole variable domain KAGVTQTPRYLIKTRGQQVTLSCSPISGHRSVSWYQQTPGQGLQFLFEYFSETQRNKGNFPGRFSGRQFSNSRSEMNVSTLELGDSALYLCASSPDNTEAFFGQGTRLTVV.

CDR3 sequence: CASSFRQDPFYEQYF. Written as DNA, the CDR3 is TGTGCCAGCAGTTTTCGACAGGATCCCTTTTACGAGCAGTACTTC. The chain is built from TRBV27 and TRBJ2-7, with D possibly TRBD1 on 6 matching bases. The CDR3 runs to 15 residues. V was clipped by 3 bases and J by 4 bases, with 16 bases between them. Looked up from germline, CDR1 is MNHEY and CDR2 is SMNVEV (reference sequence).

This clonotype has a count of ten or more. The CDR3 carries no conserved terminal phenylalanine or tryptophan, so it likely arises from a read error. No DNA is shown, since the ends of the CDR3 on it are uncertain; the CDR3 is the one TCRdb lists. This sequence joins TRBV11-3 and TRBJ2-1. The CDR3 sequence runs 8 residues, both termini included. Per germline, CDR1 SGHNT and CDR2 YENEEA. The chain's CDR3 is CASSLGVR.

A note on this clonotype: The conserved phenylalanine or tryptophan normally closing the CDR3 is absent here, so this likely arose from a read error. This chain uses TRBV15 with TRBJ2-1, with D unclear. The V gene lost 3 bases and the J gene lost 0 bases, with 9 bases spanning the gap. Germline values: CDR1 LNHNV, CDR2 YYDKDF (reference sequence). The CDR3 spans 15 residues. The CDR3 sequence is CATSSEYLSYNEQFR. The CDR3 DNA sequence: TGTGCCACCAGCAGTGAATACCTCTCCTACAATGAGCAGTTCAGA.

With regard to this clonotype: The CDR3 carries no conserved terminal phenylalanine or tryptophan, so it likely arises from a read error. The DNA is omitted, as the CDR3 cannot be located on it reliably, and the CDR3 follows TCRdb's listing. The V call is TRBV29-1, the J call TRBJ1-1; TRBD1 is the table's D call, not checked against the DNA. From germline, CDR1 is SQVTM and CDR2 ANQGSEA. The CDR3 sequence runs 9 residues, both termini included. CDR3 in amino acids: CSDLQGAFD.

This clonotype was picked up one time. The rearrangement links TRBV28 to TRBJ1-2, with D possibly matching TRBD1 (6 bases). Germline lookup yields CDR1 MDHEN and CDR2 SYDVKM. V was shortened by 5 bases and J by 8 bases, with 12 bases between the two germline ends. CDR3 length: 12 residues. The CDR3 here is CASSPPGEGYTF. The CDR3 DNA reads TGTGCCAGCAGTCCTCCAGGGGAAGGCTACACCTTC.

This clonotype showed up many times. The chain combines TRBV5-1 with TRBJ2-1; 8 nucleotides agree with TRBD2. This CDR3 contains 15 residues. Germline V lookup: CDR1 SGHRS, CDR2 YFSETQ. After removal of 2 bases from V and 5 bases from J, the junction contained 6 bases not matched to a gene. The DNA of the CDR3 is TGCGCCAGCAGCTTTTTGGCGGGAGGAAACAATGAGCAGTTCTTC. Residues: CASSFLAGGNNEQFF.

To note about this clonotype: At one end, the junction sequence differs from germline, possibly due to a read error. V is TRBV20-1 and J is TRBJ1-6; 8 bases are shared with TRBD1. Looked up from germline, CDR1 is DFQATT and CDR2 is SNEGSKA (reference sequence). CDR3 length: 15 amino acids. CDR3: CSAPLGGQDKSPHHF. In DNA, the CDR3 is TGCAGTGCTCCTCTAGGGGGACAGGATAAGTCACCCCACCACTTT.

CDR3 sequence reads: CASAWSGVLGTDTQYF. The CDR3 nucleotides read TGTGCCAGCGCTTGGAGCGGGGTATTAGGCACAGATACGCAGTATTTT. The V and J genes are TRBV10-3 and TRBJ2-3; 7 nucleotides agree with TRBD2. Germline V lookup: CDR1 ENHRY, CDR2 SYGVKD. V shed 10 bases, J shed 1 base, and the junction held 14 bases outside the gene matches. CDR3 size: 16 residues.

Many counts were recorded for this clonotype. This chain links TRBV5-1 with TRBJ2-3; D may be TRBD1 (5 bases). This CDR3 has 15 amino acids. CDR1 is SGHRS, CDR2 YFSETQ, per germline. The ends were cut back, 5 bases at V and 2 bases at J, with 15 bases in the middle. The CDR3 sequence is CASRVGAIPTDTQYF. CDR3 coding DNA: TGCGCCAGCAGGGTAGGGGCTATCCCCACAGATACGCAGTATTTT.

This clonotype was seen more than once but under ten times. The chain recombines TRBV2 with TRBJ2-7; D is unresolved. V lost 6 bases and J 3 bases, leaving 15 bases between the germline ends. This CDR3 contains 14 residues. Per germline, CDR1 SNHLY and CDR2 FYNNEI. This chain's CDR3 is CASSADTSYYEQYF. CDR3 DNA: TGTGCCAGCAGCGCCGACACATCCTACTACGAGCAGTACTTC.

This clonotype was picked up one time. This rearrangement joins TRBV12-3 or TRBV12-4 to TRBJ2-3; perhaps TRBD1 as D (6 bases). CDR3 length equals 12 residues. V lost 4 bases, J lost 6 bases, and 8 bases lay in between. DNA for the CDR3: TGTGCCAGCAGTTCTCAGGGGGATACGCAGTATTTT. It specifies CASSSQGDTQYF.

The rearrangement joins TRBV7-9 to TRBJ2-7; D remains unclear. Germline CDR1 is SEHNR and CDR2 is FQNEAQ (reference sequence). Trimming shortened V by 1 base and J by 0 bases, and 7 bases separated the two germline ends. This CDR3 comprises 14 residues. This CDR3 reads CASSLVGSSYEQYF. Written as DNA, the CDR3 is TGTGCCAGCAGCTTAGTTGGCAGCTCCTACGAGCAGTACTTC.